These 3 T cell receptor beta chains originate from one sample sequenced in a study of T cell responses to AZD1222 COVID-19 vaccine. Some clones are missing from TCRdb's copy, which holds only in-frame ones; the method was immunoSEQ multiplex PCR. The repertoire consists of 120,000 to 150,000 clones, with 80% to 90% occurring once and the leading ten covering 4.5% to 6.5%. Sequenced material: peripheral blood, taken on day 0 of AZD1222 vaccination. These receptors were obtained from an adult in good health.

The genes are TRBV19 and TRBJ1-6; 11 positions agree with TRBD1. V gave up 9 bases and J gave up 8 bases; unmatched junction bases: 3. The CDR3 extends over 13 amino acids. Per germline, CDR1 LNHDA and CDR2 SQIVND (reference sequence). CDR3 DNA sequence: TGTGCCAGCGGACAGGGGGCATATTCACCCCTCCACTTT. Translation gives CASGQGAYSPLHF.

The rearrangement joins TRBV6-6 to TRBJ2-7; D uncertain. Germline lookup yields CDR1 MNHNY and CDR2 SVGAGI (reference sequence). CDR3 size: 14 residues. Between the trimmed V and J ends, which lost 6 bases and 0 bases, there was a span of 12 bases. This CDR3 reads CASSQLHVSYEQYF. Here the CDR3 DNA reads TGTGCCAGCAGCCAGCTACACGTCTCCTACGAGCAGTACTTC.

The chain combines TRBV2 with TRBJ1-1; possibly TRBD1 for D (6 bases). The CDR3 covers 14 residues. V shed 3 bases and J shed 6 bases, with 14 bases lying between them. Germline-derived CDR1 and CDR2 are SNHLY and FYNNEI. CDR3 sequence: CASSEAGEISEAFF. CDR3 in DNA: TGTGCCAGCAGTGAGGCAGGGGAAATTTCTGAAGCTTTCTTT.